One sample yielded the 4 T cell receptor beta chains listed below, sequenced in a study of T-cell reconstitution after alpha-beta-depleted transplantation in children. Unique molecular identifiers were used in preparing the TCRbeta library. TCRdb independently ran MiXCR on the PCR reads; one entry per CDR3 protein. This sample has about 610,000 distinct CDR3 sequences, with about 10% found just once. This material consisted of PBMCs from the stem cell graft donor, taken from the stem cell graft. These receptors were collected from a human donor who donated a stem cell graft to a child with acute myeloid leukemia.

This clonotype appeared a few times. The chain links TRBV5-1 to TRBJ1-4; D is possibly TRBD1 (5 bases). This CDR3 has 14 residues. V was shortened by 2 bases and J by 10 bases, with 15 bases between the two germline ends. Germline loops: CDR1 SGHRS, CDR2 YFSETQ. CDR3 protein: CASSFGTGSGKLFF. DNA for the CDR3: TGCGCCAGCAGCTTCGGGACGGGATCTGGAAAACTGTTTTTT.

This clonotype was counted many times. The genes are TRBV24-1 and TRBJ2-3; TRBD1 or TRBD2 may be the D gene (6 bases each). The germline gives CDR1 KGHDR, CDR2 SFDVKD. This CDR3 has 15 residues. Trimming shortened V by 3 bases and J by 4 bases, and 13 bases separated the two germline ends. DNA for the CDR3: TGTGCCACCAGTGATAGGCGGGACATCGCAGATACGCAGTATTTT. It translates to CATSDRRDIADTQYF.

This chain's CDR3 is CASSLAWTSGDTDTQYF. CDR3 DNA: TGTGCCAGCAGCTTAGCGTGGACTAGCGGGGACACAGATACGCAGTATTTT. The V call is TRBV7-8, the J call TRBJ2-3; 12 positions agree with TRBD2. V trimming: 0 bases; J trimming: 2 bases; junction bases outside the gene matches: 3. CDR1 and CDR2 from the germline V gene are SGHVS and FQNEAQ. This CDR3 has 17 residues.

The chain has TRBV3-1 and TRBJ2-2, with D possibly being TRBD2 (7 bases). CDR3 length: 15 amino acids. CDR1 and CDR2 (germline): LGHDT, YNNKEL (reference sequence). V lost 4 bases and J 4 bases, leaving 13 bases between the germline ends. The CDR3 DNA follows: TGTGCCAGCAGCCCCCGGGGGGCGAGCACCGGGGAGCTGTTTTTT. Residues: CASSPRGASTGELFF. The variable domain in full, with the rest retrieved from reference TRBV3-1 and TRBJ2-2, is DTAVSQTPKYLVTQMGNDKSIKCEQNLGHDTMYWYKQDSKKFLKIMFSYNNKELIINETVPNRFSPKSPDKAHLNLHINSLELGDSAVYFCASSPRGASTGELFFGEGSRLTVL.